Listed below are T cell receptor beta chains from one sample, sequenced in a study of siplizumab effects on memory and regulatory T cells. This table comes from immunoSEQ multiplex PCR, and its TCRdb copy is limited to in-frame clones, with some not included. The sample shows about 66,000 clones, roughly 96% of them seen only once. Specimen: naive CD8+ T cells sorted from blood. The receptor source for this set is a human donor in good health. The CDR3 runs from the conserved cysteine through the conserved F or W. Each record gives: V gene, clone size, J gene, D gene, CDR3 DNA, CDR3 protein. The D gene is left open where the match is weak. Only part of the rows carry a size: once, few, many, or a class if the clone is expanded.

v_call: TRBV9; clone_size: NA; j_call: TRBJ1-5; d_call: NA; cdr3_nt: TGTGCCAGCAGCCCGAGCAGCAATCAGCCCCAGCATTTT; cdr3_aa: CASSPSSNQPQHF
v_call: TRBV11-1; clone_size: NA; j_call: TRBJ1-2; d_call: NA; cdr3_nt: TGTGCCAGCAGCTTTAGCCCCGCCGACTATGGCTACACCTTC; cdr3_aa: CASSFSPADYGYTF
v_call: TRBV7-6; clone_size: NA; j_call: TRBJ1-1; d_call: NA; cdr3_nt: TGTGCCAGCGTCCCCGGGGGGAACACTGAAGCTTTCTTT; cdr3_aa: CASVPGGNTEAFF
v_call: TRBV5-1; clone_size: once; j_call: TRBJ2-5; d_call: TRBD1; cdr3_nt: TGCGCCAGCAGATGGGACAGGCTTCAAGAGACCCAGTACTTC; cdr3_aa: CASRWDRLQETQYF
v_call: TRBV18; clone_size: NA; j_call: TRBJ2-1; d_call: TRBD2; cdr3_nt: TGTGCCAGCTCACTTGTAGCGGGGGGGGATTCCTACAATGAGCAGTTCTTC; cdr3_aa: CASSLVAGGDSYNEQFF
v_call: TRBV15; clone_size: NA; j_call: TRBJ1-2; d_call: NA; cdr3_nt: TGTGCCACCAGCAGAAACCTTGACGGATACTATGGCTACACCTTC; cdr3_aa: CATSRNLDGYYGYTF
v_call: TRBV9; clone_size: NA; j_call: TRBJ1-1; d_call: NA; cdr3_nt: TGTGCCAGCAGCGTAGACAGCGCTGTGGGCACTGAAGCTTTCTTT; cdr3_aa: CASSVDSAVGTEAFF
v_call: TRBV7-9; clone_size: NA; j_call: TRBJ1-2; d_call: TRBD1; cdr3_nt: TGTGCCAGCAGCCCCGGGACAGCCTATGGCTACACCTTC; cdr3_aa: CASSPGTAYGYTF
v_call: TRBV10-1; clone_size: NA; j_call: TRBJ2-1; d_call: NA; cdr3_nt: TGCGCCAGCAGTGAGCAGGGTTCCTACAATGAGCAGTTCTTC; cdr3_aa: CASSEQGSYNEQFF
v_call: TRBV19; clone_size: NA; j_call: TRBJ1-5; d_call: NA; cdr3_nt: TGTGCCACCACACCTGGGGACTACAATCAGCCCCAGCATTTT; cdr3_aa: CATTPGDYNQPQHF
v_call: TRBV10-1; clone_size: NA; j_call: TRBJ1-1; d_call: NA; cdr3_nt: TGCGCCAGCAGTGAATCCCCACAGGGAGCTTTCTTT; cdr3_aa: CASSESPQGAFF
v_call: TRBV6-4; clone_size: NA; j_call: TRBJ2-1; d_call: NA; cdr3_nt: TGTGCCAGCAGTGACCGGGGTAGGAGTCTCAATGAGCAGTTCTTC; cdr3_aa: CASSDRGRSLNEQFF
v_call: TRBV6-1; clone_size: NA; j_call: TRBJ1-2; d_call: NA; cdr3_nt: TGTGCCAGCAGCAAGACAGCTAACTATGGCTACACCTTC; cdr3_aa: CASSKTANYGYTF
v_call: TRBV11-2; clone_size: NA; j_call: TRBJ2-3; d_call: NA; cdr3_nt: TGTGCCAGCAGCTTTCTCGGACTAATAGTTGCAGATACGCAGTATTTT; cdr3_aa: CASSFLGLIVADTQYF
v_call: TRBV7-8; clone_size: NA; j_call: TRBJ1-2; d_call: NA; cdr3_nt: TGTGCCAGCAGCTTAGCGCTGGCGGGGGCGGTTGGCTACACCTTC; cdr3_aa: CASSLALAGAVGYTF
v_call: TRBV4-2; clone_size: once; j_call: TRBJ1-2; d_call: NA; cdr3_nt: TGTGCCAGCAGCCAAGCGGACAGCTATGGCTACACCTTC; cdr3_aa: CASSQADSYGYTF
v_call: TRBV9; clone_size: NA; j_call: TRBJ2-7; d_call: NA; cdr3_nt: TGTGCCAGCGGACGAGCAACCGAGCAGTACTTC; cdr3_aa: CASGRATEQYF
v_call: TRBV9; clone_size: NA; j_call: TRBJ2-3; d_call: TRBD2; cdr3_nt: TGTGCCAGCGAATCGGGGGGACCAGGTACGCAGTATTTT; cdr3_aa: CASESGGPGTQYF
v_call: TRBV19; clone_size: NA; j_call: TRBJ2-6; d_call: NA; cdr3_nt: TGTGCCAGTAGCCAGTCGGCGAGACCGCCGTCTGGGGCCAACGTCCTGACTTTC; cdr3_aa: CASSQSARPPSGANVLTF
v_call: TRBV19; clone_size: NA; j_call: TRBJ1-1; d_call: NA; cdr3_nt: TGTGCCAGTAGTATGGTTGGGGGGCGATTTTACACTGAAGCTTTCTTT; cdr3_aa: CASSMVGGRFYTEAFF
v_call: TRBV2; clone_size: once; j_call: TRBJ2-3; d_call: TRBD2; cdr3_nt: TGTGCCAGCAGTGAAGGGTTTGAGCGGGGGTTT; cdr3_aa: CASSEGFERGF
v_call: TRBV6-1; clone_size: NA; j_call: TRBJ2-7; d_call: NA; cdr3_nt: TGTGCCAGCAGTGAAGCTAAGGGCATTCTTCCCTACGAGCAGTACTTC; cdr3_aa: CASSEAKGILPYEQYF
v_call: TRBV6-5; clone_size: NA; j_call: TRBJ2-1; d_call: NA; cdr3_nt: TGTGCCAGCAGTTCAGGCACCTACAATGAGCAGTTCTTC; cdr3_aa: CASSSGTYNEQFF
v_call: TRBV4-3; clone_size: NA; j_call: TRBJ2-5; d_call: NA; cdr3_nt: TGCGCCAGCAGCCAAGAAGAGACCCAGTACTTC; cdr3_aa: CASSQEETQYF
v_call: TRBV15; clone_size: once; j_call: TRBJ2-1; d_call: NA; cdr3_nt: TGTGCCACCAGCAGAGAAGCTGGGGGGGGGCCTGACAATGAGCAGTTCTTC; cdr3_aa: CATSREAGGGPDNEQFF
v_call: TRBV27; clone_size: NA; j_call: TRBJ2-5; d_call: NA; cdr3_nt: TGTGCCAGCAGTCCCACCGGACGCAGCCAGGGGACCCAGTACTTC; cdr3_aa: CASSPTGRSQGTQYF
v_call: TRBV5-4; clone_size: NA; j_call: TRBJ2-7; d_call: NA; cdr3_nt: TGTGCCAGCAGCACAGGGATCTCCTCCTACGAGCAGTACTTC; cdr3_aa: CASSTGISSYEQYF
v_call: TRBV4-3; clone_size: NA; j_call: TRBJ2-1; d_call: NA; cdr3_nt: TGCGCCAGCAGCCAAGACTTCGCAGGGATTGGTGAGCAGTTCTTC; cdr3_aa: CASSQDFAGIGEQFF
v_call: TRBV19; clone_size: NA; j_call: TRBJ1-5; d_call: NA; cdr3_nt: TGTGCCAGTGATTCCGGAAATCAGCCCCAGCATTTT; cdr3_aa: CASDSGNQPQHF
v_call: TRBV7-9; clone_size: NA; j_call: TRBJ2-7; d_call: NA; cdr3_nt: TGTGCCAGCAGCTTAGCGGCCGCGACCTACGAGCAGTACTTC; cdr3_aa: CASSLAAATYEQYF
v_call: TRBV10-3; clone_size: NA; j_call: TRBJ2-2; d_call: NA; cdr3_nt: TGTGCCATCAGTGAGTCGACGGCAAAGACCACCGGGGAGCTGTTTTTT; cdr3_aa: CAISESTAKTTGELFF
v_call: TRBV7-9; clone_size: NA; j_call: TRBJ2-2; d_call: NA; cdr3_nt: TGTGCCAGCACCAACCCCACCGGGGAGCTGTTTTTT; cdr3_aa: CASTNPTGELFF
v_call: TRBV6-1; clone_size: NA; j_call: TRBJ2-7; d_call: NA; cdr3_nt: TGTGCCAGCAGTGAAGCTACAGGTGGCCCCTACGAGCAGTACTTC; cdr3_aa: CASSEATGGPYEQYF